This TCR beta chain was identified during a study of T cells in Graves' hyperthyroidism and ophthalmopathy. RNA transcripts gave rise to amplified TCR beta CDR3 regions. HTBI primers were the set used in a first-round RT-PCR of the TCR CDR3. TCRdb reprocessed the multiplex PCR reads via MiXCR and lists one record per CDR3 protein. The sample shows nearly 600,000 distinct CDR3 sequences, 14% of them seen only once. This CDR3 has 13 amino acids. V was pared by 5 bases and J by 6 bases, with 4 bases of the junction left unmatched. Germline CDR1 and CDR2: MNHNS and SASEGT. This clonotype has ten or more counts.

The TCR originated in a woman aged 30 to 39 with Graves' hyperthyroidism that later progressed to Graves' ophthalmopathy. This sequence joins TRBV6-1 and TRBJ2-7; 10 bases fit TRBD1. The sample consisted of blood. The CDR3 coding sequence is TGTGCCAGCAGTCCCGGGACAGGGGTCGAGCAGTACTTC. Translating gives CASSPGTGVEQYF.